This TCR beta chain appears in the sequencing data of a study of identifying expanded T cells in peripheral blood. The study's findings and limits: About 1.2 clones differed between technical replicates, versus approximately 16 and 20 over time.

The protocol was immunoSEQ multiplex PCR, while the TCRdb copy is restricted to in-frame clones and leaves out a portion. The table lists about 50,000 clones, approximately 82% of them singletons. This clone came up many times. What it recognizes is unknown. This CDR3 is 16 amino acids long. V gave up 2 bases and J gave up 2 bases, with 12 bases separating them. The germline gives CDR1 MGHDK, CDR2 SYGVNS. The receptor's source is a person aged 18 to 75 in good health. The chain uses TRBV25-1 and TRBJ2-2; D gene ambiguous. Sequenced: blood. CDR3: CASSEESPPNTGELFF. The CDR3 nucleotides are TGTGCCAGCAGTGAAGAAAGTCCCCCAAACACCGGGGAGCTGTTTTTT.